This T cell receptor (beta chain) was identified during a study of blood T cells in healthy people across ages. Study details: Capturing about one barcoded beta molecule per two T cells was achieved by template switching.

A second about 6 to 11 cycle PCR used barcoded and J-beta primers. A single record per CDR3 protein comes from TCRdb applying MiXCR to the 5' RACE reads. Found here are 1.4 million to 1.5 million distinct CDR3 sequences, about 40% of them singletons; the top ten hold 7.9%. Input material: blood. This clonotype was obtained from a woman under 30 in good health.

DNA of the CDR3: TGCAGTGCTAGTGCCCCCCGGGACACACCCAGGGATACGCAGTATTTT. It translates to CSASAPRDTPRDTQYF. V usage is TRBV20-1 and J usage is TRBJ2-3; D is perhaps TRBD1 (6 bases). In germline, CDR1 is DFQATT, CDR2 SNEGSKA (reference sequence). V shed 3 bases and J shed 6 bases, with 22 bases lying between them. The CDR3 has 16 amino acids.